These 20 T cell receptor beta chains originate from one sample sequenced in a study of tumor-infiltrating lymphocytes in primary liver carcinoma (dated by TCRdb to about 2017). The instrument given in TCRdb is Illumina HiSeq 2500. Using a constant-region primer and ProtoScript II reverse transcriptase, TCRbeta-specific cDNA was reverse-transcribed from approximately 0.55 ug total RNA. Construction of the TCRbeta libraries relied on three nested rounds of multiplex PCR, following a slightly modified ARM-PCR procedure. Each of the first two PCR rounds ran for nine to ten cycles and used multiplex TRBV1-TRBV30 forward primers together with a Cbeta reverse primer. TCRdb reprocessing: public reads trimmed at Q25 with fastp, clones called with MiXCR, in-frame beta chains kept. Entries are consolidated by CDR3 protein sequence, retaining the most common genes and DNA. The sample table shows fewer than 350,000 distinct CDR3 sequences, and 65% are seen once. Approximately 9% of the sample comes from the top ten.

RNA from unsorted whole blood was extracted with TRIzol reagent, and germline DNA was obtained with the DNeasy Blood & Tissue kit. Sequenced input: peripheral blood. These receptors all come from a man between 35 and 55 years old with primary liver carcinoma and hepatitis B virus infection.

Remarks on this clonotype: A read error may explain this, as a much larger clone is one base away. V and J are TRBV10-2 and TRBJ1-4; D call uncertain. Trimming stripped 0 bases from V and 6 bases from J, with 11 bases between. Germline V lookup: CDR1 WSHSY, CDR2 SAAADI. There are 15 residues in the CDR3. The CDR3 loop reads CASSESTQLHEKLFF. The CDR3 region has the DNA TGCGCCAGCAGTGAGTCCACACAGCTTCATGAAAAACTGTTTTTT.

Details on this clonotype: Mismatch with germline at one junction end may stem from a read error. The chain joins TRBV10-1 to TRBJ1-5; a weak D match, TRBD1 (5 bases). The CDR3 extends over 13 amino acids. The germline V gene encodes CDR1 WNHNN and CDR2 SYGVQD (reference sequence). CDR3 bases: TGCGTCAGTCCAGGGATTCGGGAGCAGCACCAGCATTTT. Translated: CVSPGIREQHQHF.

Many counts were recorded for this clonotype. V usage is TRBV6-2 or TRBV6-3 and J usage is TRBJ2-7, with D maybe TRBD1 (6 bases). The CDR3 has 13 amino acids. The germline gives CDR1 MNHEY, CDR2 SVGEGT. Deletions cut 6 bases from V and 5 bases from J, with 14 bases between. CDR3 bases: TGTGCCAGCAGCACCAGGGGTCCCGACGAGCAGTACTTC. It translates to CASSTRGPDEQYF.

This clonotype has ten or more counts. The genes are TRBV6-5 and TRBJ2-2; D may be TRBD2 (6 bases). Germline lookup yields CDR1 MNHEY and CDR2 SVGAGI. The CDR3 spans 15 residues. V lost 2 bases and J lost 6, with 13 bases in between. This CDR3 reads CASSYVGEVAGELFF. CDR3 DNA: TGTGCCAGCAGTTACGTAGGGGAGGTCGCCGGGGAGCTGTTTTTT.

A remark on this clonotype: A read error may explain this, as a much larger clone is one base away. The V call is TRBV6-5, the J call TRBJ2-7; D not resolved. CDR3 length: 15 residues. From germline, CDR1 is MNHEY and CDR2 SVGAGI. For the CDR3, the DNA is TGTGCCAGCAGTTATACGACGATGAGTCCCTACGAGCAGTGCTTC. Its translation: CASSYTTMSPYEQCF.

About this clonotype itself: Mismatch with germline at one junction end may stem from a read error. V is TRBV5-5 and J is TRBJ2-1; D unresolved. CDR3 length: 13 residues. Per the germline V gene, CDR1 is SGHKS and CDR2 is YYEKEE (reference sequence). The CDR3 protein is CTSSVETYNEQFF. The CDR3 DNA sequence: TGTACCAGCAGCGTAGAGACCTACAATGAGCAGTTCTTC.

J is TRBJ2-2 and V is TRBV11-3; weak D call: TRBD1 (5 bases). The V gene's germline CDR1 is SGHNT and CDR2 YENEEA. The length of the CDR3 is 15 residues. V was trimmed by 9 bases and J by 0 bases, leaving 14 bases between them. The CDR3 loop reads CASNFSTANTGELFF. CDR3 nucleotide sequence: TGTGCCAGTAACTTCTCGACAGCGAACACCGGGGAGCTGTTTTTT.

A word on this clonotype: The conserved final phenylalanine or tryptophan is absent from the CDR3, which likely points to a read error. The chain has TRBV6-1 and TRBJ1-2; D is undetermined. The CDR3 totals 11 residues. Germline lookup yields CDR1 MNHNS and CDR2 SASEGT. CDR3 sequence: CASNEVYGYTL. Written as DNA, the CDR3 is TGTGCTAGCAATGAGGTTTATGGCTACACCTTA.

The chain has TRBV28 and TRBJ2-5; 7 bases line up with TRBD2. CDR1 MDHEN and CDR2 SYDVKM come from the germline V gene. The trim removed 11 bases at V and 4 bases at J, leaving 7 bases unmatched. The CDR3 is 12 amino acids. The CDR3 is CAVGGSVETQYF. CDR3 coding DNA: TGTGCCGTGGGCGGGAGTGTAGAGACCCAGTACTTC.

As for this clonotype: At one boundary the junction diverges from the germline segment, which might be a read error. The chain uses TRBV12-3 or TRBV12-4 and TRBJ2-7; 7 bases are a match to TRBD1. This CDR3 comprises 13 residues. CDR3 residues: CVSSLRQGGEQYF. CDR3 sequence (DNA): TGTGTCAGCAGTTTGAGACAGGGCGGCGAGCAGTACTTC.

For this clonotype: At one end, the junction sequence differs from germline, possibly due to a read error. The chain is built from TRBV4-3 and TRBJ2-3; tentative D call: TRBD2 (8 bases). The CDR3 extends over 15 amino acids. Per the germline V gene, CDR1 is LGHNA and CDR2 is YSLEER. This CDR3 is CASSRRRGGTDTQYF. The CDR3 DNA reads as TGCGCCAGCAGCCGCCGACGGGGGGGGACAGATACTCAGTATTTT.

About this clonotype: Just one base apart from a much larger clone, this may be a read error. The CDR3 bases are TGTGCCAGCAGAACTGGACTGCTTTTCACATATACGCAGTATTTT. Encoded protein: CASRTGLLFTYTQYF. The gene calls are TRBV12-3 or TRBV12-4 and TRBJ2-3; perhaps TRBD2 as D (5 bases). This CDR3 has 15 amino acids.

The chain couples TRBV6-1 to TRBJ2-1, with 13 bases that match TRBD2. This CDR3 spans 20 amino acids. After removal of 6 bases from V and 0 bases from J, the junction contained 14 bases not matched to a gene. Germline V lookup: CDR1 MNHNS, CDR2 SASEGT. This chain's CDR3 is CASREQPGLAGQSSYNEQFF. CDR3 coding DNA: TGTGCCAGCAGGGAACAACCGGGACTAGCGGGACAGAGCTCCTACAATGAGCAGTTCTTC.

Comments on this clonotype: This may be a read error, as it is one base from a much larger clone. The chain uses TRBV12-3 or TRBV12-4 and TRBJ1-5; D not resolved. This CDR3 contains 11 residues. V was pared by 5 bases and J by 4 bases, with 3 bases between. CDR3 loop: CASSINQPQHF. The CDR3 region has the DNA TGTGCCAGCAGTATAAATCAGCCCCAGCATTTT.

The chain has TRBV10-2 and TRBJ2-7; D is unresolved. This CDR3 region has 13 residues. Trimming stripped 9 bases from V and 1 base from J, with 13 bases between. Per the germline V gene, CDR1 is WSHSY and CDR2 is SAAADI. The CDR3 DNA follows: TGCGCCAGAAGTTCGGATAGGTCCTACGAGCAGTACTTC. Translation: CARSSDRSYEQYF.

To note about this clonotype: With a much larger clone just one base away, this may be a read error. This chain links TRBV4-3 with TRBJ1-4; perhaps TRBD1 as D (5 bases). This CDR3 comprises 17 residues. Trimming cost V 0 bases and J 5 bases, with 16 bases left between them. CDR1 and CDR2 from the germline V gene are LGHNA and YSLEER. The CDR3 DNA follows: TGCGCCAGCAGCCAAGAAAGGCGCGCAGGGAGGAATGAAAAACTGTTTTTT. Residues: CASSQERRAGRNEKLFF.

To note about this clonotype: This is likely a read error, given that the CDR3 carries no conserved phenylalanine or tryptophan at its end. Here the CDR3 reads CSVDRPTRQPQHS. Here the CDR3 DNA reads TGCAGCGTAGACAGGCCTACCAGGCAGCCCCAGCATTCT. This chain connects TRBV29-1 to TRBJ1-5, with D perhaps matching TRBD1 (6 bases). V gave up 6 bases and J gave up 7 bases, with 16 bases separating them. From germline, CDR1 is SQVTM and CDR2 ANQGSEA. The CDR3 extends over 13 amino acids.

Many counts were recorded for this clonotype. The V and J genes are TRBV29-1 and TRBJ2-2; 9 nucleotides line up with TRBD2. This CDR3 comprises 15 residues. With V trimmed by 7 bases and J by 4 bases, 10 bases remained unmatched. The germline V gene has CDR1 SQVTM and CDR2 ANQGSEA. The CDR3 reads CSGGTSGSRTGELFF. DNA for the CDR3: TGCAGCGGGGGCACTAGCGGGTCCCGCACCGGGGAGCTGTTTTTT.

This clonotype was counted only a few times. The chain joins TRBV5-1 to TRBJ2-7; possibly TRBD2 for D (6 bases). V was trimmed by 4 bases and J by 3 bases, leaving 14 bases between them. The CDR3 extends over 14 amino acids. Germline V gives CDR1 SGHRS, CDR2 YFSETQ. The CDR3 protein is CASSAWDGGYEQYF. The CDR3 nucleotides read TGCGCCAGCAGCGCCTGGGACGGGGGCTACGAGCAGTACTTC.

Notes on this clonotype: At one end, the junction sequence differs from germline, possibly due to a read error. This chain joins TRBV29-1 and TRBJ2-2; 8 nucleotides line up with TRBD2. Per the germline V gene, CDR1 is SQVTM and CDR2 is ANQGSEA. The CDR3 consists of 14 residues. CDR3: CSATGGAGTRELFF. In nucleotides, the CDR3 is TGCAGCGCCACGGGGGGGGCGGGCACCAGGGAGCTGTTTTTT.